The 6 T cell receptor beta chains reported below all come from one sample, sequenced in a study of blood T cells in healthy people across ages. Through a sample-barcoded 5' primer and a J-beta primer mix, a second PCR was run for roughly 6 to 12 cycles. Each CDR3 protein is one row after TCRdb ran MiXCR on the 5' RACE reads. The sample holds 550,000 to 750,000 distinct CDR3 sequences, roughly 21% seen once. The specimen sequenced was blood. These receptors originate from a man in his 70s in good health.

V and J are TRBV12-3 or TRBV12-4 and TRBJ1-6; a weak D match, TRBD1 (5 bases). Trimming removed 1 base at V and 4 bases at J, with 11 bases between. This CDR3 spans 16 amino acids. This chain's CDR3 is CASSLGTGGYNSPLHF. CDR3 bases: TGTGCCAGCAGTTTAGGAACGGGGGGGTATAATTCACCCCTCCACTTT.

This clonotype was detected only a few times. The chain is built from TRBV12-3 or TRBV12-4 and TRBJ1-4, with D unclear. V gave up 4 bases and J gave up 0 bases, with 9 bases separating them. The CDR3 spans 15 residues. The DNA of the CDR3 is TGTGCCAGCAGTTCCCGACCCGCAACTAATGAAAAACTGTTTTTT. Protein: CASSSRPATNEKLFF.

This chain links TRBV5-1 with TRBJ1-1; D is perhaps TRBD1 (6 bases). Germline V CDR1 and CDR2: SGHRS, YFSETQ. Trimming took 3 bases from V and 7 from J, leaving 19 bases between them. The CDR3 runs 15 residues. The CDR3 loop is CASSSILGGGDEAFF. The DNA of the CDR3 is TGCGCCAGCAGCTCGATTTTAGGGGGTGGGGATGAAGCTTTCTTT.

The chain joins TRBV29-1 to TRBJ2-5; 14 nucleotides line up with TRBD2. V was clipped by 3 bases and J by 5 bases; unmatched bases: 8. Per germline, CDR1 SQVTM and CDR2 ANQGSEA. The CDR3 runs to 16 residues. The CDR3 region has the DNA TGCAGCGTTGAGGGACTAGCGGGAGAGGCCCTGGAGACCCAGTACTTC. It encodes CSVEGLAGEALETQYF.

The J gene is TRBJ2-1, the V gene TRBV24-1, with a tentative D call TRBD2 (6 bases). The CDR3 contains 14 residues. Per germline, CDR1 KGHDR and CDR2 SFDVKD. V lost 5 bases and J lost 8, with 15 bases in between. As DNA, the CDR3 is TGTGCCACCAGTGGCCAGACTAGGGTCTATGAGCAGTTCTTC. It encodes CATSGQTRVYEQFF.

This clonotype has a count of ten or more. The gene calls are TRBV7-2 and TRBJ2-5; TRBD2 agrees at 14 bases. This CDR3 is built from 17 residues. Looked up from germline, CDR1 is SGHTA and CDR2 is FQGNSA. Trimming at V came to 2 bases and at J to 6 bases, leaving 8 bases not matched to a gene. CDR3 in amino acids: CASSLSGLAGGWKTQYF. CDR3 coding DNA: TGTGCCAGCAGCTTATCTGGACTAGCGGGAGGTTGGAAGACCCAGTACTTC. Together with reference TRBV7-2 and TRBJ2-5, the CDR3 gives the full variable domain: GAGVSQSPSNKVTEKGKDVELRCDPISGHTALYWYRQSLGQGLEFLIYFQGNSAPDKSGLPSDRFSAERTGGSVSTLTIQRTQQEDSAVYLCASSLSGLAGGWKTQYFGPGTRLLVL.